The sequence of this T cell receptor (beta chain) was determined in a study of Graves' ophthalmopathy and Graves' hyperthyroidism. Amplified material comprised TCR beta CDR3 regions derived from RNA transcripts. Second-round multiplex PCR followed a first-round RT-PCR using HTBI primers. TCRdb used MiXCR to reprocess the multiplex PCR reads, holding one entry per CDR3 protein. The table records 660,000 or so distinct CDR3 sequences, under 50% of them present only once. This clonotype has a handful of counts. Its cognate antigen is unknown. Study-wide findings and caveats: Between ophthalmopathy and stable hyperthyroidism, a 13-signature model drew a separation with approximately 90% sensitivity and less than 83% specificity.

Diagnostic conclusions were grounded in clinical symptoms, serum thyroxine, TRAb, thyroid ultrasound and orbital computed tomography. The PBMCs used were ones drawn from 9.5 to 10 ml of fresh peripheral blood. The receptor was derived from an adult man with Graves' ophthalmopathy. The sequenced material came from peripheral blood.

CDR3 region: CASSVAAQGPLLKGTEAFF. DNA for the CDR3: TGTGCCAGCAGCGTAGCGGCACAGGGCCCGCTCCTTAAGGGAACTGAAGCTTTCTTT. The chain couples TRBV9 to TRBJ1-1, with D maybe TRBD1 (6 bases). The CDR3 is 19 residues long. V dropped 0 bases and J dropped 5 bases, with 26 bases sitting between them. Germline V gene sequence: CDR1 SGDLS, CDR2 YYNGEE.